The clone carrying this T cell receptor (beta chain) appeared many times. The antigen is not known. This may come from a read error, since a much larger clone is one base off. The time point denotes: newly diagnosed GD, antithyroid drugs for less than 3 months. The TCR library was prepared using RNA isolated from PBMCs. An endocrinology department in Xi'an, China, recruited the patients. Per germline, CDR1 MDHEN and CDR2 SYDVKM. The CDR3 runs to 13 residues. The data are from a study of regulatory T cells in long-lasting Graves disease. Study observations and caveats: Segments TRBV28, TRBJ1-2 and TRBJ2-5 showed preferential usage in persistent disease. Thyroid tissue was not studied; only peripheral blood was.

Libraries of TCR beta came from iRepertoire HTBI primers plus Arm-PCR of CDR3 regions. Each CDR3 protein is one row after TCRdb ran MiXCR on the multiplex PCR reads. Of approximately 470,000 distinct CDR3 sequences in the sample, around 15% were seen once. These data were likewise used in another study, on T cells in Graves' hyperthyroidism and ophthalmopathy. That work contributes: TCR CDR3 underwent first-round RT-PCR with the HTBI primer set.

The sample in question was peripheral blood mononuclear cells (PBMCs), obtained at new diagnosis, from a patient treated with antithyroid drugs. The source is a man aged 35 to 55 with Graves disease. V and J are TRBV28 and TRBJ2-7; a weak D match, TRBD1 (6 bases). The J call may be incorrect, as the DNA end agrees better with TRBJ2-1. In DNA, the CDR3 is TGTGCCAGCAGTTTGGACAGTACCTACGAGCAGTTCTTC. Its translation is CASSLDSTYEQFF.